This is a list of T cell receptor beta chains from one sample in a study of molecular identifiers for immune sequencing clone quantification. TCRdb reprocessed the PCR reads with MiXCR, giving one entry per CDR3 protein. The data show some 590,000 distinct CDR3 sequences, about 25% seen once. Sequencing was carried out using naive CD8+ T cells from blood, with Jurkat cell RNA spiked in. These receptors all come from a human donor in good health. Some libraries in this study had Jurkat cell RNA spiked in. Both conserved end residues are part of each CDR3. D genes are given only for firm matches. Only some rows state a clone size, as once, few, many or a class for expanded clones.

d_gene,j_gene,abundance,v_gene,len,CDR3aa,CDR3nt
TRBD1,TRBJ2-3,-,TRBV11-2,15,CASSLTGSGEDTQYF,TGTGCCAGCAGCCTGACAGGGTCAGGCGAAGATACGCAGTATTTT
TRBD1,TRBJ1-2,-,TRBV12-3/TRBV12-4,14,CASTSMTGGYGYTF,TGTGCCAGCACCTCGATGACAGGGGGCTATGGCTACACCTTC
TRBD2,TRBJ2-3,many,TRBV4-3,15,CASSPIAGSTDTQYF,TGCGCCAGCAGCCCCATAGCGGGGAGCACAGATACGCAGTATTTT
-,TRBJ2-3,-,TRBV30,16,CAWSEGGGGPTDTQYF,TGTGCCTGGAGCGAAGGGGGCGGGGGGCCCACAGACACGCAGTATTTT
-,TRBJ1-4,-,TRBV7-9,16,CASSPPEGGWGEKLFF,TGTGCCAGCAGCCCCCCAGAGGGGGGCTGGGGTGAAAAACTGTTTTTT
TRBD2,TRBJ2-5,-,TRBV6-2/TRBV6-3,14,CASSPTSGAEPPYF,TGTGCCAGCAGTCCGACTAGCGGGGCAGAGCCCCCGTACTTC
TRBD2,TRBJ2-7,-,TRBV9,15,CAISVSGLGGYEQYF,TGTGCCATCAGCGTTTCGGGACTAGGGGGCTACGAGCAGTACTTC
TRBD1,TRBJ1-2,many,TRBV4-1,14,CASMPGQGAYGYTF,TGCGCCAGCATGCCGGGACAGGGGGCTTACGGCTACACCTTC
TRBD2,TRBJ2-1,-,TRBV4-1,16,CASSLQLAGSNNEQFF,TGCGCCAGCAGCCTGCAATTAGCGGGGAGCAACAATGAGCAGTTCTTC
TRBD1,TRBJ2-2,few,TRBV11-2,15,CASSLVTGGYGELFF,TGTGCCAGCAGCTTAGTCACAGGGGGTTATGGGGAGCTGTTTTTT
-,TRBJ2-3,-,TRBV4-3,13,CASSRGCTDTQYF,TGCGCCAGCAGCCGGGGATGCACAGATACGCAGTATTTT
TRBD1,TRBJ2-2,many,TRBV20-1,16,CSARGQGADHTGELFF,TGCAGTGCTAGAGGACAGGGGGCTGATCACACCGGGGAGCTGTTTTTT
-,TRBJ2-7,few,TRBV6-2/TRBV6-3,14,CASSYSGRFYEQYF,TGTGCCAGCAGTTACTCCGGACGCTTCTACGAGCAGTACTTC
-,TRBJ2-7,few,TRBV7-3,13,CASSFGQGDEQYF,TGTGCCAGCAGCTTCGGGCAAGGCGACGAGCAGTACTTC
TRBD2,TRBJ2-3,-,TRBV29-1,17,CSVEEVRLAGPITTQYF,TGCAGCGTTGAAGAAGTTAGGCTAGCGGGGCCCATCACTACGCAGTATTTT
TRBD1,TRBJ1-2,few,TRBV19,15,CASSPELGTAYGYTF,TGTGCCAGTAGTCCGGAGTTGGGGACAGCCTATGGCTACACCTTC
-,TRBJ2-6,many,TRBV29-1,16,CSVARDRTSGANVLTF,TGCAGCGTCGCTCGTGACAGAACCTCTGGGGCCAACGTCCTGACTTTC
TRBD1,TRBJ2-3,-,TRBV4-1,16,CASSQGDRRIPDTQYF,TGCGCCAGCAGCCAGGGGGACAGGAGGATCCCAGATACGCAGTATTTT
-,TRBJ2-4,few,TRBV7-9,12,CASSPEDLSGYF,TGTGCCAGCAGTCCTGAAGACCTCAGTGGGTACTTC
TRBD2,TRBJ2-7,-,TRBV6-5,14,CASSLRDYHSEQYF,TGTGCCAGCAGCCTCAGGGACTACCATTCCGAGCAGTACTTC
-,TRBJ2-3,many,TRBV11-2,14,CASSLTGTGDTQYF,TGTGCCAGCAGCCTTACAGGGACCGGAGATACGCAGTATTTT
TRBD1,TRBJ2-5,-,TRBV30,14,CAWNTEGAQETQYF,TGTGCCTGGAACACAGAGGGGGCGCAAGAGACCCAGTACTTC
TRBD1,TRBJ1-5,many,TRBV7-3,15,CASSRRTGCNQPQHF,TGTGCCAGCAGCAGAAGGACAGGGTGCAATCAGCCCCAGCATTTT
TRBD1,TRBJ2-2,many,TRBV4-3,14,CASSPDRGGRELFF,TGCGCCAGCAGCCCGGACAGGGGGGGCCGGGAGCTGTTTTTT
TRBD2,TRBJ2-7,-,TRBV4-1,16,CASSLDLAGDGYEQYF,TGCGCCAGCAGCCTTGACCTAGCGGGAGATGGGTACGAGCAGTACTTC
TRBD2,TRBJ2-5,many,TRBV13,17,CASSLSSGGLAEETQYF,TGTGCCAGCAGCTTAAGTAGTGGGGGACTAGCGGAAGAGACCCAGTACTTC
TRBD2,TRBJ2-3,many,TRBV7-9,16,CASSIWTSGSTDTQYF,TGTGCCAGCAGCATCTGGACTAGCGGGAGCACAGATACGCAGTATTTT
-,TRBJ2-2,few,TRBV6-5,13,CASSPTKTGELFF,TGTGCCAGCAGTCCAACCAAAACCGGGGAGCTGTTTTTT
-,TRBJ2-7,many,TRBV10-3,12,CAIGPASYEQYF,TGTGCCATCGGCCCCGCATCCTACGAGCAGTACTTC
-,TRBJ2-7,many,TRBV5-1,15,CASSWNGVGAHEQYF,TGCGCCAGCAGCTGGAACGGGGTAGGGGCACACGAGCAGTACTTC
-,TRBJ2-1,-,TRBV28,15,CASSLGGVRADEQLF,TGTGCCAGCAGTTTAGGTGGCGTTCGTGCGGATGAGCAGCTCTTC